This T cell receptor (beta chain) was sequenced for a study of T cell changes during pregnancy in multiple sclerosis. V lost 5 bases, J lost 0 bases, and 5 bases lay in between. This CDR3 is 14 amino acids long. Germline V gene sequence: CDR1 MNHEY, CDR2 SVGAGI. Libraries were prepared by immunoSEQ multiplex PCR; TCRdb keeps only in-frame clonotypes and omits some of them. Of 90,000 to 120,000 clones listed, around 92% were seen once; the top ten hold over 0.65%. The V and J genes are TRBV6-5 and TRBJ2-6; D is unresolved. The source is a female donor in good health, enrolled as a control in a pregnancy study. This specimen was peripheral blood, taken in the third trimester of pregnancy. Here the CDR3 DNA reads TGTGCCAGCAGTGAACTCTCTGGGGCCAACGTCCTGACTTTC. This gives the protein CASSELSGANVLTF.